Below, 21 T cell receptor beta chains from the same sample are listed, as sequenced in a study of shared clonotypes between healthy human individuals. Assay used: immunoSEQ multiplex PCR; TCRdb lists only in-frame clones, some missing. The sample shows some 1.5 million clones, 95% to 99% of them seen only once. Sequenced: naive CD4+ T cells sorted from blood. Subset specified: CD45RA+ positively selected. Every receptor here comes from a man aged 30-40 years in good health.

As to this clone: This CDR3 is also generated by other DNA sequences in the sample. The chain combines TRBV7-2 with TRBJ1-2, with D unresolved. V was clipped by 1 base and J by 2 bases, with 2 bases between them. Germline lookup yields CDR1 SGHTA and CDR2 FQGNSA. The CDR3 is 12 residues long. CDR3 DNA: TGTGCCAGCAGCTTAGTCAACTATGGCTACACCTTC. Protein: CASSLVNYGYTF. Full variable domain (rest looked up from reference TRBV7-2 and TRBJ1-2): GAGVSQSPSNKVTEKGKDVELRCDPISGHTALYWYRQSLGQGLEFLIYFQGNSAPDKSGLPSDRFSAERTGGSVSTLTIQRTQQEDSAVYLCASSLVNYGYTFGSGTRLTVV.

V and J are TRBV9 and TRBJ2-1; no clear D gene. The germline CDR1 and CDR2 sequences are SGDLS and YYNGEE. The length of the CDR3 is 14 residues. The V and J ends lost 1 base and 6 bases respectively, with 11 bases between them. CDR3 sequence: CASSVTAAINEQFF. The CDR3, as DNA: TGTGCCAGCAGCGTAACGGCCGCCATCAATGAGCAGTTCTTC.

This clone showed up just a few times. The chain couples TRBV19 to TRBJ1-5; TRBD1 agrees at 7 bases. This CDR3 has 14 residues. The junction had 9 bases not matched to a gene; V was cut back by 10 bases and J by 3 bases. The germline V gene encodes CDR1 LNHDA and CDR2 SQIVND (reference sequence). CDR3 in DNA: TGTGCCACCATGGAGGGACAGTTCAATCAGCCCCAGCATTTT. Encoded protein: CATMEGQFNQPQHF. Full variable domain (outside the CDR3, taken from reference TRBV19 and TRBJ1-5): DGGITQSPKYLFRKEGQNVTLSCEQNLNHDAMYWYRQDPGQGLRLIYYSQIVNDFQKGDIAEGYSVSREKKESFPLTVTSAQKNPTAFYLCATMEGQFNQPQHFGDGTRLSIL.

This chain links TRBV18 with TRBJ2-1; TRBD2 aligns across 14 bases. The CDR3 loop spans 20 amino acids. From germline, CDR1 is KGHSH and CDR2 LQKENI. V was clipped by 3 bases and J by 0 bases; unmatched bases: 10. The CDR3, as DNA: TGTGCCAGCTCACCCGGGACTAGCGGGAGTCCCCTGAGCTCCTACAATGAGCAGTTCTTC. Translated: CASSPGTSGSPLSSYNEQFF.

The rearrangement uses TRBV29-1 and TRBJ2-4, with D possibly TRBD1 on 5 matching bases. The germline V and J ends were trimmed by 6 bases and 0 bases, with 9 bases remaining between them. This CDR3 spans 13 amino acids. In germline, CDR1 is SQVTM, CDR2 ANQGSEA. CDR3 region: CSVMTVAKNIQYF. The CDR3 nucleotides read TGCAGCGTAATGACAGTAGCCAAAAACATTCAGTACTTC. Filled out from reference TRBV29-1 and TRBJ2-4, the complete variable domain reads SAVISQKPSRDICQRGTSLTIQCQVDSQVTMMFWYRQQPGQSLTLIATANQGSEATYESGFVIDKFPISRPNLTFSTLTVSNMSPEDSSIYLCSVMTVAKNIQYFGAGTRLSVL.

The CDR3 is CASSLAESGRTGELFF. The CDR3 DNA is TGTGCCAGCAGCTTGGCGGAGTCCGGTCGTACCGGGGAGCTGTTTTTT. The chain joins TRBV5-4 to TRBJ2-2; no reliable D call. The CDR3 sequence is 16 residues long. V was pared by 0 bases and J by 5 bases, with 14 bases between. CDR1 is SGHNT and CDR2 is YYREEE in the germline V gene (reference sequence).

This rearrangement joins TRBV27 to TRBJ2-7; 8 bases are shared with TRBD1. Losses at the gene ends were 2 bases for V and 2 bases for J; bases not matched to a gene: 5. This CDR3 is built from 15 residues. Germline values: CDR1 MNHEY, CDR2 SMNVEV (reference sequence). CDR3 residues: CASSLGDRLPYEQYF. CDR3 coding DNA: TGTGCCAGCAGTTTAGGGGACAGGCTCCCCTACGAGCAGTACTTC.

The chain is built from TRBV7-3 and TRBJ2-7; weak D call: TRBD1 (5 bases). Germline values: CDR1 SGHTA, CDR2 FQGTGA. This CDR3 has 15 residues. The ends were cut back, 4 bases at V and 4 bases at J, with 17 bases in the middle. The CDR3 DNA follows: TGTGCCAGCAGCTCAGGCATAGGGGTTCAATACGAGCAGTACTTC. It codes for CASSSGIGVQYEQYF. The whole variable domain, filled in from reference TRBV7-3 and TRBJ2-7, reads GAGVSQTPSNKVTEKGKYVELRCDPISGHTALYWYRQSLGQGPEFLIYFQGTGAADDSGLPNDRFFAVRPEGSVSTLKIQRTERGDSAVYLCASSSGIGVQYEQYFGPGTRLTVT.

The chain combines TRBV29-1 with TRBJ2-5; 8 positions match TRBD2. CDR1 SQVTM and CDR2 ANQGSEA come from the germline V gene. Trimming cost V 5 bases and J 5 bases; bases outside gene matches: 7. The CDR3 consists of 13 residues. The chain's CDR3 is CSVKAGGLETQYF. In nucleotides, the CDR3 is TGCAGCGTTAAGGCGGGAGGTTTGGAGACCCAGTACTTC.

The J gene is TRBJ2-1, the V gene TRBV13, with 12 bases fitting TRBD2. The CDR3 has 15 residues. Germline CDR1 is PRHDT and CDR2 is FYEKMQ (reference sequence). The J segment lost 4 bases and the V segment lost 6 bases, leaving 4 bases of the junction unmatched. Here the CDR3 reads CASSSSGRGYNEQFF. The CDR3, as DNA: TGTGCCAGCAGTTCTAGCGGGAGGGGATACAATGAGCAGTTCTTC.

The chain employs TRBV29-1 and TRBJ2-7; D is undetermined. The CDR3 has 12 residues. Trimming took off 5 bases at V and 2 bases at J, with 10 bases between the two ends. The V gene's germline CDR1 is SQVTM and CDR2 ANQGSEA. The CDR3 DNA sequence: TGCAGCGTTCTTGAGCCCCCCTACGAGCAGTACTTC. Its protein product is CSVLEPPYEQYF.

The chain carries TRBV9 and TRBJ2-7; no firm D call. In germline, CDR1 is SGDLS, CDR2 YYNGEE. Trimming stripped 1 base from V and 0 bases from J, with 8 bases between. The CDR3 is 14 residues long. The CDR3: CASSVMGSSYEQYF. The DNA of the CDR3 is TGTGCCAGCAGCGTAATGGGAAGCTCCTACGAGCAGTACTTC.

The chain carries TRBV5-1 and TRBJ2-5; D may be TRBD1 (6 bases). V was pared by 3 bases and J by 5 bases, with 17 bases between. The CDR3 runs to 15 residues. The V gene's germline CDR1 is SGHRS and CDR2 YFSETQ. CDR3 protein: CASSSSVGAGETQYF. The CDR3, as DNA: TGCGCCAGCAGCTCCAGCGTGGGGGCAGGCGAGACCCAGTACTTC.

The count of this clone is one. The rearrangement uses TRBV21-1 and TRBJ2-7; TRBD1 reflects the table's D call only, with no check against the DNA. TRBV21-1 is a documented pseudogene. This CDR3 spans 16 amino acids. CDR3 DNA: TGTGCCAGCAGCAAAGGGCCCCGACAGAGCTCCTACGAGCAGTACTTC. Its translation is CASSKGPRQSSYEQYF.

The rearrangement links TRBV14 to TRBJ2-2; D ambiguous. Germline CDR1 SGHDN, CDR2 FVKESK. This CDR3 region has 14 residues. V lost 4 bases to trimming and J lost 2 bases, with 8 bases between them. CDR3 loop: CASSRPENTGELFF. In DNA form, the CDR3 reads TGTGCCAGCAGCCGTCCGGAAAACACCGGGGAGCTGTTTTTT.

This sequence joins TRBV2 and TRBJ2-5; D uncertain. The ends were cut back, 7 bases at V and 5 bases at J, with 14 bases in the middle. Germline V lookup: CDR1 SNHLY, CDR2 FYNNEI. The CDR3 contains 13 residues. CDR3 in DNA: TGTGCCAGCACCTTGCTGAGGTTGGAGACCCAGTACTTC. Amino acid sequence: CASTLLRLETQYF.

The sample holds one count of this clone. The chain employs TRBV7-8 and TRBJ1-3; 10 bases are a match to TRBD1. The CDR3 spans 16 residues. Unmatched junction bases numbered 5, after V lost 0 bases and J lost 6 bases. Germline CDR1 is SGHVS and CDR2 is FQNEAQ. The CDR3 is CASSLASGTGVNTIYF. The CDR3 DNA is TGTGCCAGCAGCTTAGCGTCAGGGACAGGGGTAAACACCATATATTTT.

The chain recombines TRBV10-3 with TRBJ2-7, with D maybe TRBD2 (7 bases). The CDR3 is made up of 13 amino acids. Germline V gene data show CDR1 as ENHRY and CDR2 as SYGVKD. Trimming cost V 10 bases and J 6 bases, with 19 bases left between them. This CDR3 is CATRGGGSAEQYF. The CDR3 DNA reads as TGTGCCACTCGAGGGGGAGGGAGCGCCGAGCAGTACTTC.

J is TRBJ2-1 and V is TRBV6-6; D unresolved. Trimming took 5 bases from V and 4 from J, leaving 15 bases between them. CDR1 and CDR2 (germline): MNHNY, SVGAGI (reference sequence). This CDR3 has 15 amino acids. DNA of the CDR3: TGTGCCAGCAGTAACGCCTTGCCAGATTACAATGAGCAGTTCTTC. Translation: CASSNALPDYNEQFF.

This clone was observed a single time. CDR3 residues: CASNTRGSSYNEQFF. Written as DNA, the CDR3 is TGTGCCAGTAACACCCGGGGGAGCTCCTACAATGAGCAGTTCTTC. The rearrangement joins TRBV19 to TRBJ2-1, with a weak D call TRBD2 (6 bases). This CDR3 is built from 15 residues. Trimming left V 7 bases short and J 0 bases short, with 13 bases between. The germline V gene encodes CDR1 LNHDA and CDR2 SQIVND (reference sequence).

The V gene is TRBV7-9, the J gene TRBJ2-1; D perhaps matches TRBD2 (6 bases). The CDR3 totals 16 residues. CDR1 and CDR2 from the germline V gene are SEHNR and FQNEAQ (reference sequence). V lost 5 bases, J lost 2 bases, and 16 bases lay in between. In DNA, the CDR3 is TGTGCCAGCAGCGAACGGAGGGGAGAGGCCTACAATGAGCAGTTCTTC. Its protein is CASSERRGEAYNEQFF.